This T cell receptor (beta chain) comes out of a study of STAT5B mutations in CD4+ large granular lymphocyte leukemia. Germline V gives CDR1 SEHNR, CDR2 FQNEAQ (reference sequence). This CDR3 has 12 residues. V lost 5 bases, J lost 4 bases, and 8 bases lay in between. About this clone: Its antigen is currently unknown.

Study results and caveats: Patient CD4-sorted repertoires stayed more clonal than healthy ones after leukemic-clone removal. Compared with healthy controls (2/35), patient top clones favored TRBV06 (8/27). About 25% of private leukemic clonotypes occurred rarely in other patients' non-leukemic repertoires. Higher CD4+ than CD8+ T-LGLL clonality might reflect small sample size.

Profiled with immunoSEQ multiplex PCR; TCRdb holds only in-frame clones, not every one. This sample has approximately 24,000 clones, with 81% found just once. The genes are TRBV7-9 and TRBJ1-2; D is uncertain. Source material: CD4+ T cells from blood buffy coats. This receptor was taken from a human donor in good health. CDR3 in amino acids: CASSPDLYGYTF. The CDR3 DNA reads as TGTGCCAGCAGCCCGGACCTCTATGGCTACACCTTC.